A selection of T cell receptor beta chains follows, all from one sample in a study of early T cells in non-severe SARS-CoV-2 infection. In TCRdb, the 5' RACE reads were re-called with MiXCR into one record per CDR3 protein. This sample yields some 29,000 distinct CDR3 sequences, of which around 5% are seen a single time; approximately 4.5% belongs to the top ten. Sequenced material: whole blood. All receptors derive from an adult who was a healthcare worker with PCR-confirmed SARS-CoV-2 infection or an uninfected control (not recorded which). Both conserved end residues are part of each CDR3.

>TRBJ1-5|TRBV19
CASSIGPVDSNQPQHF
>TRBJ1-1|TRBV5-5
CASSLDSGTEAFF
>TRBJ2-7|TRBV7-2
CASSSHYEQYF
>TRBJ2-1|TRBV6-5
CASRIPGSRYNEQFF
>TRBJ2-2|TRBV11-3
CASSDSGANTGELFF
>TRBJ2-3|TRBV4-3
CASSQDLAYSSTDTQYF
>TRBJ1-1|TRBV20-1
CSAREGVSATEAFF
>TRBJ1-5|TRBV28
CASTPDSNQPQHF
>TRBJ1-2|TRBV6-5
CASSYSAEDYGYTF
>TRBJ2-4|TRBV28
CASRKTGRNIQYF
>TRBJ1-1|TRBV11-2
CASSLARGSEAFF
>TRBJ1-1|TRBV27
CASIITGGRAFF
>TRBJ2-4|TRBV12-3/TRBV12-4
CASSSAQGVDIQYF
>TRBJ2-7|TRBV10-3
CAIGTAGTGSHEQYF
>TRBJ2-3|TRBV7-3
CASSLTGLAATGTQYF
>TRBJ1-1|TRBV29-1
CSVRTLNTEAFF
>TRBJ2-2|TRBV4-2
CASSRGVRGLAEPNTGELFF
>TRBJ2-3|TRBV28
CASSWRENTDTQYF
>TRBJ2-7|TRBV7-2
CASSLAPGLLYEQYF
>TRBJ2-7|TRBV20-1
CSASTGQGAYEQYF
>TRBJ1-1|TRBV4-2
CASSPGQLSARDAEAFF
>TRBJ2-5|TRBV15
CATSRAGGVVETQYF
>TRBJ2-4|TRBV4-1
CASSQEGGKHRIQYF
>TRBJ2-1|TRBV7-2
CASRTSGSIDEQFF
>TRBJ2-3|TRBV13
CASSHRGRSGDTQYF
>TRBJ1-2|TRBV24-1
CATSDLQGGGYTF
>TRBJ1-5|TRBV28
CASARDRGVQPQHF
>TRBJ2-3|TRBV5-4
CASSLDRTLTDTQYF
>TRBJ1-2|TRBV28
CASSYRDVSYGYTF
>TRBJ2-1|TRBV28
CASSLPGLAGAIEQFF
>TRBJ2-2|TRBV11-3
CASSNRNTGELFF
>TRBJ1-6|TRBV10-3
CAISGQGNSPLHF
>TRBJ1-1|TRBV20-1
CSARDLGHPNTEAFF
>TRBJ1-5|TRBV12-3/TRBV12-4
CASSSRTGMFQPQHF
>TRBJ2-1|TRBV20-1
CSARDSLLVSYNEQFF
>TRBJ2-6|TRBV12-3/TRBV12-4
CASSLRGTGANVLTF
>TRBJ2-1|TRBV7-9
CASSSDGSSYNEQFF
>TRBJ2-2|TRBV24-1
CATSGGVTRASNTGELFF
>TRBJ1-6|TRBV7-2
CASSLVTGVYNSPLHF
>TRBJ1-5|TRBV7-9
CASSLRDTNQPQHF